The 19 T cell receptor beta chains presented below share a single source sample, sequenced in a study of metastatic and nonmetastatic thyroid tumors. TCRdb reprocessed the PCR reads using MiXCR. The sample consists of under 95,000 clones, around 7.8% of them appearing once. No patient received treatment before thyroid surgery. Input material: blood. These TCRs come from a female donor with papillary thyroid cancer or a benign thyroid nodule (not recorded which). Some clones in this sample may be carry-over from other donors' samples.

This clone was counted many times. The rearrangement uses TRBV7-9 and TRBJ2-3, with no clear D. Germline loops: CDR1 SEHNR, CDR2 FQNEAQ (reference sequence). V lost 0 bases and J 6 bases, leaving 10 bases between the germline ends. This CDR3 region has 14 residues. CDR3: CASSLAGAKDTQYF. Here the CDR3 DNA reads TGTGCCAGCAGCTTAGCTGGTGCCAAGGATACGCAGTATTTT. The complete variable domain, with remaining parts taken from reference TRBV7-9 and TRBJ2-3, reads DTGVSQNPRHKITKRGQNVTFRCDPISEHNRLYWYRQTLGQGPEFLTYFQNEAQLEKSRLLSDRFSAERPKGSFSTLEIQRTEQGDSAMYLCASSLAGAKDTQYFGPGTRLTVL.

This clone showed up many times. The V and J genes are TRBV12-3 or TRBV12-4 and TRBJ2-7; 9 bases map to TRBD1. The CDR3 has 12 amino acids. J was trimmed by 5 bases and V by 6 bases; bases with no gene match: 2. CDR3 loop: CASSWDRDEQYF. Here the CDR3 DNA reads TGTGCCAGCAGCTGGGACAGGGACGAGCAGTACTTC.

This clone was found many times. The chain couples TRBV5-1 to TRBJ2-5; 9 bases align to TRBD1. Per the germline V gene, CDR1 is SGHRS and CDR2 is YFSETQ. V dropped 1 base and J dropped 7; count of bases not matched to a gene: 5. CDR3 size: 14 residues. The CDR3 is CASSLSQQGATQYF. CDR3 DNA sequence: TGCGCCAGCAGCTTGTCCCAACAGGGGGCGACCCAGTACTTC.

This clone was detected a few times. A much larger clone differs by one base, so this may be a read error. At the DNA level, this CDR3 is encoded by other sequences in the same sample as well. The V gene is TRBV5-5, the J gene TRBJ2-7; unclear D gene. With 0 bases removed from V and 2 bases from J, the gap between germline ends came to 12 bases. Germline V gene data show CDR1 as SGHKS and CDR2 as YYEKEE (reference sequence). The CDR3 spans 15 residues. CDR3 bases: TGTGCCAGCAGCTTGGGGGCGGCAGCTACCTACGAGCAGTACTTC. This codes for CASSLGAAATYEQYF. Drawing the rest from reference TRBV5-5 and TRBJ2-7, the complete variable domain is DAGVTQSPTHLIKTRGQQVTLRCSPISGHKSVSWYQQVLGQGPQFIFQYYEKEERGRGNFPDRFSARQFPNYSSELNVNALLLGDSALYLCASSLGAAATYEQYFGPGTRLTVT.

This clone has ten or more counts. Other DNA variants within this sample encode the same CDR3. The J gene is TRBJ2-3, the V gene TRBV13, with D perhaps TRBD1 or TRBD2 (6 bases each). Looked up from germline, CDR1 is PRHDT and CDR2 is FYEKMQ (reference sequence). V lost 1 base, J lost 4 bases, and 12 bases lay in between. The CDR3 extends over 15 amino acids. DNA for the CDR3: TGTGCCAGCAGCTTAGTTGAGGGGGGCTCAGATACGCAGTATTTT. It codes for CASSLVEGGSDTQYF.

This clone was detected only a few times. The CDR3 reads CASSEYAQTRPNEQFF. The DNA of the CDR3 is TGTGCCAGCAGTGAATATGCCCAGACTAGACCCAATGAGCAGTTCTTC. The chain has TRBV25-1 and TRBJ2-1; possibly TRBD2 for D (6 bases). The V end was cut by 0 bases, the J end by 6 bases, with 15 bases between. The CDR3 loop spans 16 amino acids. Germline V gives CDR1 MGHDK, CDR2 SYGVNS.

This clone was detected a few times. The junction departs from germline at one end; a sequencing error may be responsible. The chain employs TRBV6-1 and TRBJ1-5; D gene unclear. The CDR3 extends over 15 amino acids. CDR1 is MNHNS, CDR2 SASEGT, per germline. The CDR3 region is CVSRSDWVDNQPQHF. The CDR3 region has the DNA TGTGTCAGCAGGTCCGATTGGGTGGACAATCAGCCCCAGCATTTT.

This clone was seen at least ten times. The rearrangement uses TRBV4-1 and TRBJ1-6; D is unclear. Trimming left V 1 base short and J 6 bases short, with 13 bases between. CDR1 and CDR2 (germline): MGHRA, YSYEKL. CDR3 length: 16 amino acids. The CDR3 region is CASSQAGTYRNSPLHF. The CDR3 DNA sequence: TGCGCCAGCAGCCAAGCAGGAACATATCGTAATTCACCCCTCCACTTT.

This CDR3 is CASSYYRGRSYEQYF. Here the CDR3 DNA reads TGTGCCAGCAGTTACTACAGGGGACGCTCCTACGAGCAGTACTTC. The chain is built from TRBV6-2 or TRBV6-3 and TRBJ2-7, with 7 bases lining up with TRBD1. V was clipped by 1 base and J by 0 bases; unmatched bases: 3. The CDR3 extends over 15 amino acids. Per germline, CDR1 MNHEY and CDR2 SVGEGT.

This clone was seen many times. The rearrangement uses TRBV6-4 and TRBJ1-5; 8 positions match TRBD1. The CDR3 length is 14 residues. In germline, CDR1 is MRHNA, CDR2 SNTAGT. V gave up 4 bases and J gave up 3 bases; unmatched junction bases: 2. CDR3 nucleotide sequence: TGTGCCAGCAGTGCAGGGGGCGACAATCAGCCCCAGCATTTT. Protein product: CASSAGGDNQPQHF.

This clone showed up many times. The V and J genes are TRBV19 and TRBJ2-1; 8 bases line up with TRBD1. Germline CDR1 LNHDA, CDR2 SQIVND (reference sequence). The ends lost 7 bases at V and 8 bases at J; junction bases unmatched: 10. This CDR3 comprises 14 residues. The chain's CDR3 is CASTTAGQGDEQFF. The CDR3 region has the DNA TGTGCCAGTACCACCGCAGGACAGGGCGATGAGCAGTTCTTC.

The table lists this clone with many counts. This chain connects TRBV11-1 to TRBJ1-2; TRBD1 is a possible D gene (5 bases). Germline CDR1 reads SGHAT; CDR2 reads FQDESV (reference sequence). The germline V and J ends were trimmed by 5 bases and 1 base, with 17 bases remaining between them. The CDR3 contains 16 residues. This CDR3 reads CASSANLRDGNYGYTF. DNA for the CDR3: TGTGCCAGCAGCGCGAACCTCCGGGACGGTAACTATGGCTACACCTTC.

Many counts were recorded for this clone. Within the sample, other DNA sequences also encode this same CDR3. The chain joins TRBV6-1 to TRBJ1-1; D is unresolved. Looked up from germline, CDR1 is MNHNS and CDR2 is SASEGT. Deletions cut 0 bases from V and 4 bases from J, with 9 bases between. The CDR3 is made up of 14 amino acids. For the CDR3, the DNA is TGTGCCAGCAGTGAAGCTGGGCCGGGCACTGAAGCTTTCTTT. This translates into CASSEAGPGTEAFF.

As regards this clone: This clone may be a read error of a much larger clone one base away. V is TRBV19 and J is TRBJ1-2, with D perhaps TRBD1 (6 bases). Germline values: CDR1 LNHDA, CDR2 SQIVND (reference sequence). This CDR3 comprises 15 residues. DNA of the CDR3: TGTGCCAGTACCTCGGGGGACATCCGAAACTATTGCTACACCTTC. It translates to CASTSGDIRNYCYTF. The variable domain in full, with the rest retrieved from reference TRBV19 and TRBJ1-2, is DGGITQSPKYLFRKEGQNVTLSCEQNLNHDAMYWYRQDPGQGLRLIYYSQIVNDFQKGDIAEGYSVSREKKESFPLTVTSAQKNPTAFYLCASTSGDIRNYCYTFGSGTRLTVV.

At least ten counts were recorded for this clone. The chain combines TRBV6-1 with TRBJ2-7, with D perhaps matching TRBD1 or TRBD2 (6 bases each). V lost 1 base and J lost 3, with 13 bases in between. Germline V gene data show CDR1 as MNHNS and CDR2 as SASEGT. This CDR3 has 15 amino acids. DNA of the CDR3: TGTGCCAGCAGTGAAGAGGACGGAGGGGGCTACGAGCAGTACTTC. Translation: CASSEEDGGGYEQYF.

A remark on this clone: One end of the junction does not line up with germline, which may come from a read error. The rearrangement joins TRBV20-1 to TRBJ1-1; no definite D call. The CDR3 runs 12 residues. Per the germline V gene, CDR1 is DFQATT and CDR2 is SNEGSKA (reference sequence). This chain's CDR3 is CSASTTNAEAFF. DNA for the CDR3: TGCAGTGCTTCGACAACGAACGCTGAAGCTTTCTTT.

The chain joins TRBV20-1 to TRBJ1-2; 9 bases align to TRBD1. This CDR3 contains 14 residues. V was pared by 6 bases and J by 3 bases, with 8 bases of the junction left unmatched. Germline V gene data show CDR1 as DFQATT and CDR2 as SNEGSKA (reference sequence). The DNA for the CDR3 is TGCAGTGCCCCCGGGACAGGGAGGGACTATGGCTACACCTTC. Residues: CSAPGTGRDYGYTF.

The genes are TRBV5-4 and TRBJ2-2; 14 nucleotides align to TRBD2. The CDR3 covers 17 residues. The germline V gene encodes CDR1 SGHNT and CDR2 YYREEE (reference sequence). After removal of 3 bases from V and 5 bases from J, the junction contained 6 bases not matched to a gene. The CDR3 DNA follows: TGTGCCAGCAGCTCGTACGGGACTAGCGGGGGAACCGGGGAGCTGTTTTTT. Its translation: CASSSYGTSGGTGELFF.

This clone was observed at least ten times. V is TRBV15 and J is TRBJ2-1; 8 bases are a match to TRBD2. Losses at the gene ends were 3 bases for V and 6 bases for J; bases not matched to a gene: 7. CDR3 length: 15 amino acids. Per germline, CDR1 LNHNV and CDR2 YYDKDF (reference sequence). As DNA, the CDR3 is TGTGCCACCAGCAGCGTCCGGGGGGGCCTCAATGAGCAGTTCTTC. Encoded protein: CATSSVRGGLNEQFF. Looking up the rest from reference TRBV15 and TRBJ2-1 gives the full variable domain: DAMVIQNPRYQVTQFGKPVTLSCSQTLNHNVMYWYQQKSSQAPKLLFHYYDKDFNNEADTPDNFQSRRPNTSFCFLDIRSPGLGDTAMYLCATSSVRGGLNEQFFGPGTRLTVL.